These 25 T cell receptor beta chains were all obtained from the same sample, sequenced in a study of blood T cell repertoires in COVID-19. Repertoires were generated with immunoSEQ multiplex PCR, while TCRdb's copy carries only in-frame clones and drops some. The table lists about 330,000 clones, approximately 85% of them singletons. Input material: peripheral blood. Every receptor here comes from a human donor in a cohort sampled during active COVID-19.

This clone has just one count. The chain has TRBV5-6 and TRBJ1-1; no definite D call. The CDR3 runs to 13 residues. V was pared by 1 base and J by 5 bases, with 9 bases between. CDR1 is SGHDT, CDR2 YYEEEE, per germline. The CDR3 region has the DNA TGTGCCAGCAGCTTGTCGGGGAGAACTGAAGCTTTCTTT. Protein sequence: CASSLSGRTEAFF.

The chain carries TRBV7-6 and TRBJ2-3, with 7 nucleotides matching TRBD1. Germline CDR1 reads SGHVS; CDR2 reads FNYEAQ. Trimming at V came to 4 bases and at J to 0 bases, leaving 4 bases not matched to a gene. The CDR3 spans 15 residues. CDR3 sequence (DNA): TGTGCCAGCAGCTCTACAGGGGCGAGCACAGATACGCAGTATTTT. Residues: CASSSTGASTDTQYF.

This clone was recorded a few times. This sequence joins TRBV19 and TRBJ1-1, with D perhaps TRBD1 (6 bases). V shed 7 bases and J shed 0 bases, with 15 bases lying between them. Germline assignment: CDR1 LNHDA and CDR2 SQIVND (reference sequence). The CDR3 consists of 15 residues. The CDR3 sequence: CASMQGSNMNTEAFF. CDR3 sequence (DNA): TGTGCCAGTATGCAGGGGTCAAACATGAACACTGAAGCTTTCTTT.

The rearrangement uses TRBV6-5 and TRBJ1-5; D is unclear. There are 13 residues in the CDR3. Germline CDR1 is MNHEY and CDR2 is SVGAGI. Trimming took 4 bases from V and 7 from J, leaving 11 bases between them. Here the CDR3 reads CASSSSPGQPQHF. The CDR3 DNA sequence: TGTGCCAGCAGTTCTTCCCCCGGGCAGCCCCAGCATTTT.

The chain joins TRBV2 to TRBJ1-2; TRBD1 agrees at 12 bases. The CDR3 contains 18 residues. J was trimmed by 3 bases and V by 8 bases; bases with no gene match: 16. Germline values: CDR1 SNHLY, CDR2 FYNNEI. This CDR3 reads CASCLNGGQGAIYYGYTF. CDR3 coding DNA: TGTGCCAGCTGCCTAAACGGGGGACAGGGGGCGATCTACTATGGCTACACCTTC.

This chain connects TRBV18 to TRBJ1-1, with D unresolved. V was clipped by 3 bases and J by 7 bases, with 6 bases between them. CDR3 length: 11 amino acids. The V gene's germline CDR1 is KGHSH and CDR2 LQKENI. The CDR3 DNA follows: TGTGCCAGCTCACCTCAGGATGAAGCTTTCTTT. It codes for CASSPQDEAFF.

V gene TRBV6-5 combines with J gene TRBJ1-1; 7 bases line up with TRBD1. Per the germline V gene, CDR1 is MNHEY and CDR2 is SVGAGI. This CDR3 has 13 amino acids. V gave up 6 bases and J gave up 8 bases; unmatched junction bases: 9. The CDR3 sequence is CASSWTGTREAFF. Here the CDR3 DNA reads TGTGCCAGCAGCTGGACAGGTACAAGGGAAGCTTTCTTT.

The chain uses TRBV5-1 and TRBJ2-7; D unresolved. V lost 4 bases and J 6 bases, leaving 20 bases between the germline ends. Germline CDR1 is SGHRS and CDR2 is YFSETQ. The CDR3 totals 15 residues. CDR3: CASSPASRLPAEQYF. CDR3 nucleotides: TGCGCCAGCAGCCCGGCGAGCAGGTTACCTGCCGAGCAGTACTTC.

CDR3 DNA sequence: TGTGCCAGCAGCCCCCCTAGGACAGCGTATTTGGGCACCATATATTTT. Its protein is CASSPPRTAYLGTIYF. This sequence joins TRBV7-2 and TRBJ1-3, with D maybe TRBD1 (6 bases). V lost 5 bases and J lost 9, with 23 bases in between. The germline V gene has CDR1 SGHTA and CDR2 FQGNSA. This CDR3 contains 16 residues.

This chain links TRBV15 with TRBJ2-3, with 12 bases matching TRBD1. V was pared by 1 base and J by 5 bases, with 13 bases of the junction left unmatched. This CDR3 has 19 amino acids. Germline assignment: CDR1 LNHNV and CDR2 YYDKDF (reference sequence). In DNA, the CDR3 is TGTGCCACCAGCAGAGGGTGGGACAGGGGGCCGATGGGTTTAGATACGCAGTATTTT. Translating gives CATSRGWDRGPMGLDTQYF.

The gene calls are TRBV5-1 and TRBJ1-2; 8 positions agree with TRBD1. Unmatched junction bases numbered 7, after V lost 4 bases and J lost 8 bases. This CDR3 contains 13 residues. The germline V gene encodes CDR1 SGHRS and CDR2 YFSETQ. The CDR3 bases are TGCGCCAGCAGCCCTCGGACAGGGAGCGGCTACACCTTC. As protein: CASSPRTGSGYTF.

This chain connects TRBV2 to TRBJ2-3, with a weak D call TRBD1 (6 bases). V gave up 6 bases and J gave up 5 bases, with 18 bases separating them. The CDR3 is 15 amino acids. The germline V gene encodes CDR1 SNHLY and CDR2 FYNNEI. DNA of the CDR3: TGTGCCAGCAGAACAACAGGGTCCGGGGTAGATACGCAGTATTTT. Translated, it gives CASRTTGSGVDTQYF.

For the CDR3, the DNA is TGCAGCGTTGTCCGAGGGGACAGGAGATATGACGAGCAGTACTTC. It is translated as CSVVRGDRRYDEQYF. This chain links TRBV29-1 with TRBJ2-7; the match to TRBD1 covers 8 bases. This CDR3 spans 15 amino acids. Per the germline V gene, CDR1 is SQVTM and CDR2 is ANQGSEA. V lost 4 bases to trimming and J lost 5 bases; unmatched junction nucleotides: 13.

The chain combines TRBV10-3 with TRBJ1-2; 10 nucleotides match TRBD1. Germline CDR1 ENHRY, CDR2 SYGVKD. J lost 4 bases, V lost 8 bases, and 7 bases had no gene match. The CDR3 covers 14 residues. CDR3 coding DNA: TGTGCCATCTGGGGGACAGGGGAGGCCTATGGCTACACCTTC. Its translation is CAIWGTGEAYGYTF.

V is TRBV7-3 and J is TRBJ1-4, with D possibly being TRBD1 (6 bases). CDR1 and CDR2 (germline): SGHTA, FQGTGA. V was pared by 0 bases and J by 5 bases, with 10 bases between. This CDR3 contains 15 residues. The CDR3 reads CASSLTAGENEKLFF. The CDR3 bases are TGTGCCAGCAGCTTAACGGCAGGGGAGAATGAAAAACTGTTTTTT.

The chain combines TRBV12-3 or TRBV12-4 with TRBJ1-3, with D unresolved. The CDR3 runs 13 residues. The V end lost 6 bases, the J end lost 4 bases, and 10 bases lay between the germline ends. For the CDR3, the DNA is TGTGCCAGCAGGGGTGAGGAAGGAAACACCATATATTTT. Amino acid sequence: CASRGEEGNTIYF.

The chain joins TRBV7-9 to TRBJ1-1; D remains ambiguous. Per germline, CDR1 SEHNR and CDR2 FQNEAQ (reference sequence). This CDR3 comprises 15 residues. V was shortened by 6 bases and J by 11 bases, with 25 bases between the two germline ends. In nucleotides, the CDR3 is TGTGCCAGCAGACATCCTCTCCCGGACTCTCTTACGGCTTTCTTT. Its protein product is CASRHPLPDSLTAFF.

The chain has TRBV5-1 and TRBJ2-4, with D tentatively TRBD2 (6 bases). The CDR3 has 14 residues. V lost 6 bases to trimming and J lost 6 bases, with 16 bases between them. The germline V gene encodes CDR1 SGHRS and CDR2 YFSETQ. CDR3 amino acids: CASKERAGGNIQYF. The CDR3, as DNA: TGCGCCAGCAAGGAGCGCGCCGGGGGAAACATTCAGTACTTC.

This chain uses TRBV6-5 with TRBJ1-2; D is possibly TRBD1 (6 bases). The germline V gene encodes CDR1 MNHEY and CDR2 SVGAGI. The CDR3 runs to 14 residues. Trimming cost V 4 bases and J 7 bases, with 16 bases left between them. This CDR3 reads CASSSGGEQSGYTF. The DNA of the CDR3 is TGTGCCAGCAGTTCTGGGGGCGAACAGAGTGGCTACACCTTC.

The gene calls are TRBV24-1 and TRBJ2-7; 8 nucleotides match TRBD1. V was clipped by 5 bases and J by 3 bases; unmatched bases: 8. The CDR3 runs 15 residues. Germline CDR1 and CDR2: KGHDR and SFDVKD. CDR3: CATSARTGTLYEQYF. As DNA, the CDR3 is TGTGCCACCAGTGCCCGGACAGGGACACTCTACGAGCAGTACTTC.

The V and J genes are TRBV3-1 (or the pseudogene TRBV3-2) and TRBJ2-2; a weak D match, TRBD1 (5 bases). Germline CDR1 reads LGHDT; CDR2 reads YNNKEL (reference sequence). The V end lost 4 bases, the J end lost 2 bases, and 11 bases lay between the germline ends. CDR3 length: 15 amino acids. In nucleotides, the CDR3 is TGTGCCAGCAGCCTCAGGGTAACCAACACCGGGGAGCTGTTTTTT. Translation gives CASSLRVTNTGELFF.

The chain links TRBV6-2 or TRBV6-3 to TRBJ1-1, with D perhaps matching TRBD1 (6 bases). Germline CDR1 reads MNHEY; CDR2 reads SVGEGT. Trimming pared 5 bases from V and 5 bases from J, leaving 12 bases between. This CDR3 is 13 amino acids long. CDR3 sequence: CASSPTGRTEAFF. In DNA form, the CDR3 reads TGTGCCAGCAGTCCCACAGGGAGAACTGAAGCTTTCTTT.

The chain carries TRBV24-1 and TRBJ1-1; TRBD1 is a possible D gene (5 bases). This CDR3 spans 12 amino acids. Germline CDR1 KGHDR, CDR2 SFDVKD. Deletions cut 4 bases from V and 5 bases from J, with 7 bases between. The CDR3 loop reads CATSESGTEAFF. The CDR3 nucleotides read TGTGCCACCAGTGAATCAGGGACTGAAGCTTTCTTT.

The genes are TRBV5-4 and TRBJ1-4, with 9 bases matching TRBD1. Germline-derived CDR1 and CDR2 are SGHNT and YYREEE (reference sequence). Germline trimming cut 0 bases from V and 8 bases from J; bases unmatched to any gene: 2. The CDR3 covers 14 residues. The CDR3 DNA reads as TGTGCCAGCAGCTTGGGGGACAGGGAAGAAAAACTGTTTTTT. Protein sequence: CASSLGDREEKLFF.

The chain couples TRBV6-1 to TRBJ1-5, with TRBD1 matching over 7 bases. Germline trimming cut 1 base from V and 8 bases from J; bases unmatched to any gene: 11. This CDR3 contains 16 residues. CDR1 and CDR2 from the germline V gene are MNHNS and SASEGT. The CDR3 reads CASSEGTGSGWEPQHF. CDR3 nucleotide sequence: TGTGCCAGCAGTGAAGGGACAGGATCCGGGTGGGAGCCCCAGCATTTT.